Each of the 5 T cell receptor beta chains below was sequenced from the same sample in a study of human T cells and chemical hapten exposure. Noted time point: pre-sensitization, week 0. Treatment noted: therapeutic diphenylcyclopropenone sensitization with weekly scalp DPC. TCRdb analysed the RACE reads with MiXCR anew, one entry per CDR3 protein. The sample holds tens of thousands of distinct CDR3 sequences, 7.5% to 8% seen once. The sequencing here drew on whole blood, taken in connection with sensitization to the hapten diphenylcyclopropenone (DPC). Receptors were obtained from a woman aged 50 to 60 with alopecia areata. Some clones in this sample may be carry-over from other donors' samples.

This clonotype was picked up many times. This sequence joins TRBV29-1 and TRBJ2-7; D may be TRBD1 (5 bases). Germline V CDR1 and CDR2: SQVTM, ANQGSEA. CDR3 length: 13 residues. V was shortened by 7 bases and J by 0 bases, with 13 bases between the two germline ends. CDR3 in DNA: TGCAGCGCCGCCCCGACAGCCTCCTACGAGCAGTACTTC. This translates into CSAAPTASYEQYF.

This clonotype has ten or more counts. The chain uses TRBV12-3 or TRBV12-4 and TRBJ2-1; D gene uncertain. V gave up 3 bases and J gave up 5 bases, with 8 bases separating them. The CDR3 spans 13 residues. The CDR3 is CASSLSTDNEQFF. The CDR3 nucleotides are TGTGCCAGCAGTTTGAGCACCGACAATGAGCAGTTCTTC.

V gene TRBV7-2 combines with J gene TRBJ2-1; 10 nucleotides align to TRBD2. Germline CDR1 reads SGHTA; CDR2 reads FQGNSA. The trim removed 4 bases at V and 8 bases at J, leaving 11 bases unmatched. This CDR3 contains 16 residues. The CDR3 spells CASSSARPAGGDEQFF. For the CDR3, the DNA is TGTGCCAGCAGCTCAGCCCGGCCAGCGGGAGGGGATGAGCAGTTCTTC.

The V call is TRBV27, the J call TRBJ2-4; unclear D gene. Germline CDR1 and CDR2: MNHEY and SMNVEV (reference sequence). The CDR3 extends over 13 amino acids. The germline V and J ends were trimmed by 8 bases and 6 bases, with 14 bases remaining between them. In DNA, the CDR3 is TGTGCCAGCGGACCTCATTCAGGAAACATTCAGTACTTC. Protein: CASGPHSGNIQYF.

The rearrangement uses TRBV29-1 and TRBJ1-1; tentative D call: TRBD1 (5 bases). CDR1 and CDR2 (germline): SQVTM, ANQGSEA. V dropped 7 bases and J dropped 0 bases, with 9 bases sitting between them. The CDR3 has 12 amino acids. CDR3 DNA sequence: TGCAGCGGGGTCAGGGTGAACACTGAAGCTTTCTTT. As protein: CSGVRVNTEAFF.